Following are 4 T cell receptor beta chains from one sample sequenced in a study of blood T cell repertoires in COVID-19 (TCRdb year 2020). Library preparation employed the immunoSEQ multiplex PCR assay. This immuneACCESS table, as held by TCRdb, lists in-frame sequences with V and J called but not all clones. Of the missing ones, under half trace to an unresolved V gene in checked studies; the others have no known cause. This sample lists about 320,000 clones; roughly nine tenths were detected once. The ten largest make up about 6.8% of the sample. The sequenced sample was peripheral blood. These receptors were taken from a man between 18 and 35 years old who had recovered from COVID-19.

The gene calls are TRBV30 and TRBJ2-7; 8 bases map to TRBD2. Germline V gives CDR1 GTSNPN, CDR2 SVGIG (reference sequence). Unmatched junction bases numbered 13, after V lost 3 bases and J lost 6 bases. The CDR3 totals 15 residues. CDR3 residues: CAWSLVGAGGPEQYF. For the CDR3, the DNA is TGTGCCTGGAGCCTCGTCGGGGCGGGAGGCCCCGAGCAGTACTTC.

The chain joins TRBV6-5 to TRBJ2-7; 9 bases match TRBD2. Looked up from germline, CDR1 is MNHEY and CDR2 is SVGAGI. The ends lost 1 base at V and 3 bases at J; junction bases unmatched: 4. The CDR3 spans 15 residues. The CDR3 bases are TGTGCCAGCAGTTACTATTCTAGCGGGGACTACGAGCAGTACTTC. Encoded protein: CASSYYSSGDYEQYF.

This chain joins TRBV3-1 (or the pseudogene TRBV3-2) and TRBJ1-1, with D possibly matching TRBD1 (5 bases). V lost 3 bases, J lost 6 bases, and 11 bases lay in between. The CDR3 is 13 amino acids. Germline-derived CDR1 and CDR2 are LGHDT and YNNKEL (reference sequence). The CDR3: CASSHPQGPEAFF. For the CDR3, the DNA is TGTGCCAGCAGCCACCCGCAGGGTCCTGAAGCTTTCTTT.

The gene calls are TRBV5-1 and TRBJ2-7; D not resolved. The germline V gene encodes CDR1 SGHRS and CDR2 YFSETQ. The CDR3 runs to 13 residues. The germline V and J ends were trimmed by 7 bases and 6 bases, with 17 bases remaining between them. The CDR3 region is CASGLVPQSEQYF. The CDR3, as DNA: TGCGCCAGCGGTCTAGTCCCTCAAAGCGAGCAGTACTTC.